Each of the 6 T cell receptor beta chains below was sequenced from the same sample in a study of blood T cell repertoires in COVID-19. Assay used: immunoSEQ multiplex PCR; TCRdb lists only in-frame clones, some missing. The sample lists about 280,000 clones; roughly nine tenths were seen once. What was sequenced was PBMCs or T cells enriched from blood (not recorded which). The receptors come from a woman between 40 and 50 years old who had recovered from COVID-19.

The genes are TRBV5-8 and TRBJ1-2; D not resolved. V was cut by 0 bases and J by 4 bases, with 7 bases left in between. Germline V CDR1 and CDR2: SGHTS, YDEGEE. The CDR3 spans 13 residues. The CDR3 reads CASSLDKTYGYTF. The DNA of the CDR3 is TGTGCCAGCAGCTTGGACAAAACCTATGGCTACACCTTC.

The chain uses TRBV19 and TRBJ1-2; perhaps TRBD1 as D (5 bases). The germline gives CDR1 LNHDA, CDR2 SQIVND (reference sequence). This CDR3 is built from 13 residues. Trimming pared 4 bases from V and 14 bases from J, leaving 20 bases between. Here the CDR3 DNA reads TGTGCCAGTAGTACGGACCAAGCGGGGGTTAGGACCTTC. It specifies CASSTDQAGVRTF. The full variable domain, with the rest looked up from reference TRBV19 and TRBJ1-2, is DGGITQSPKYLFRKEGQNVTLSCEQNLNHDAMYWYRQDPGQGLRLIYYSQIVNDFQKGDIAEGYSVSREKKESFPLTVTSAQKNPTAFYLCASSTDQAGVRTFGSGTRLTVV.

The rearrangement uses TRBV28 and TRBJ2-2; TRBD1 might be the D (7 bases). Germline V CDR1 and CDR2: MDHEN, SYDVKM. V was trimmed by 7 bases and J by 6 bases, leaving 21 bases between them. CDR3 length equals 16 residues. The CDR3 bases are TGTGCCAGCACCACTCGGGGGACAGTGGCCCCCGGGGAGCTGTTTTTT. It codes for CASTTRGTVAPGELFF.

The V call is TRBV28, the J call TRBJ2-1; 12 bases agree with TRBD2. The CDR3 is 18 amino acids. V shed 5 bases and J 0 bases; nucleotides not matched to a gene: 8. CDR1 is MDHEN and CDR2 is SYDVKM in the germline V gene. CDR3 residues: CASSPPTSGGSSYNEQFF. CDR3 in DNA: TGTGCCAGCAGTCCCCCTACTAGCGGGGGGAGCTCCTACAATGAGCAGTTCTTC. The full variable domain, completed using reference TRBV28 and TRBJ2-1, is DVKVTQSSRYLVKRTGEKVFLECVQDMDHENMFWYRQDPGLGLRLIYFSYDVKMKEKGDIPEGYSVSREKKERFSLILESASTNQTSMYLCASSPPTSGGSSYNEQFFGPGTRLTVL.

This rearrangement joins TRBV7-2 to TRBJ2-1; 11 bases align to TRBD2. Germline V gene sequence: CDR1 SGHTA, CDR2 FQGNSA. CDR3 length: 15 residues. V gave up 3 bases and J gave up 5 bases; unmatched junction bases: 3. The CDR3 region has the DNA TGTGCCAGCAGCTTGGGGACTAGCGGTAACAATGAGCAGTTCTTC. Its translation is CASSLGTSGNNEQFF.

CDR3 residues: CASTRQGIGGYTF. The CDR3 DNA is TGTGCCAGTACCAGACAGGGGATAGGAGGCTACACCTTC. This chain joins TRBV19 and TRBJ1-2, with 8 bases aligning to TRBD1. The CDR3 has 13 residues. CDR1 and CDR2 (germline): LNHDA, SQIVND (reference sequence). V shed 7 bases and J 8 bases; nucleotides not matched to a gene: 9.